This paragraph reports one T cell receptor beta chain. The antigen is undetermined. This record belongs to a study of shared clonotypes between healthy human individuals. Study background: Researchers assigned three CD4 naive, three CD4 memory, two CD8 naive and one CD8 memory plate to each donor. Study outcomes and limitations: Sampling involved blood alone; tissue repertoires likely differ.

None of the donors, who were healthy HIV-negative adults, had recently had acute infections or vaccinations. DNA at about 200 ng, tens of thousands of T cell genomes, went into sorted-subset replicate PCRs. Produced via immunoSEQ multiplex PCR; TCRdb's table is partial and in-frame only. The data hold 1,100,000 or so clones, with 75% to 80% observed a single time. Germline V gives CDR1 LGHNA, CDR2 YNFKEQ. V was shortened by 0 bases and J by 2 bases, with 10 bases between the two germline ends. The CDR3 length is 15 residues. Sequenced material: memory CD4+ T cells from PBMCs. Subset of the sample: CD45RA-negative fraction. The sequence was obtained from a man aged 18 to 30 in good health. Some clones in this sample may be carry-over from other donors' samples. The V call is TRBV4-2, the J call TRBJ2-5; D is ambiguous. The CDR3: CASSQDRSSQETQYF. CDR3 DNA: TGTGCCAGCAGCCAAGATCGAAGTTCACAAGAGACCCAGTACTTC.